This T cell receptor (beta chain) was sequenced in a study of blood T cells in healthy people across ages. Germline lookup yields CDR1 SQVTM and CDR2 ANQGSEA. The CDR3 runs to 15 residues. A word on this clonotype: The junction shows a germline mismatch at one end, possibly a read error.

A second PCR of about 6 to 12 cycles used a sample-barcoded 5' primer and a J-beta primer mix. TCRdb reprocessed the 5' RACE reads via MiXCR and lists one record per CDR3 protein. The sample has about 1.6 million distinct CDR3 sequences; 30% to 35% are singletons. V and J are TRBV29-1 and TRBJ1-1; D remains unclear. This clonotype originated in a woman in her twenties or thirties in good health. Sequencing input: blood. CDR3 sequence: CSAEEDRTGGAEAFF. CDR3 sequence (DNA): TGCAGCGCTGAAGAAGATAGGACCGGTGGGGCTGAAGCTTTCTTT.